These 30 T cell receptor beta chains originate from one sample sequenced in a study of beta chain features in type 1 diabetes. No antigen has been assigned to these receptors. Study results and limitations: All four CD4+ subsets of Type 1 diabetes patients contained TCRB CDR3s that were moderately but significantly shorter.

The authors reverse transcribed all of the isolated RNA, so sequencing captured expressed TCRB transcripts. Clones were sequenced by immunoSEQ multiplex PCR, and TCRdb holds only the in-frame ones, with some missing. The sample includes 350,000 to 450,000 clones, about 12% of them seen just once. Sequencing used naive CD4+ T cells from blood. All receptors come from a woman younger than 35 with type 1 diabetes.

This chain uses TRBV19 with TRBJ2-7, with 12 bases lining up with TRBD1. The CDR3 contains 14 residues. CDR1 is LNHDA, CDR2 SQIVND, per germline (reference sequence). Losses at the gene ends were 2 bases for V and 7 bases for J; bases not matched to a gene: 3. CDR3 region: CASSILGQGAEQYF. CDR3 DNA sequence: TGTGCCAGTAGTATACTGGGACAGGGGGCAGAGCAGTACTTC.

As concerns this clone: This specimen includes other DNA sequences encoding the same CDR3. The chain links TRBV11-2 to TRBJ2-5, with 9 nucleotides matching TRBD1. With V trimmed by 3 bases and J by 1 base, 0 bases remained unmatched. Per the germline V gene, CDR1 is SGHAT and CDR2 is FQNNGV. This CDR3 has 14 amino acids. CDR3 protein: CASSLGQGQETQYF. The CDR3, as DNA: TGTGCCAGCAGCTTGGGACAGGGCCAAGAGACCCAGTACTTC. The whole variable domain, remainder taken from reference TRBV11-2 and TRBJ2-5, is EAGVAQSPRYKIIEKRQSVAFWCNPISGHATLYWYQQILGQGPKLLIQFQNNGVVDDSQLPKDRFSAERLKGVDSTLKIQPAKLEDSAVYLCASSLGQGQETQYFGPGTRLLVL.

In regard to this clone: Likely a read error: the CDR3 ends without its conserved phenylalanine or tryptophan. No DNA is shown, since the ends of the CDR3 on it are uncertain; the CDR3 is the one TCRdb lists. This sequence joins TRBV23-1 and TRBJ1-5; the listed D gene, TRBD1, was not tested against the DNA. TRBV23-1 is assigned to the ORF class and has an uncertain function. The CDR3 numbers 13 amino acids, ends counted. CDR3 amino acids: CASIPDRLIRGNI.

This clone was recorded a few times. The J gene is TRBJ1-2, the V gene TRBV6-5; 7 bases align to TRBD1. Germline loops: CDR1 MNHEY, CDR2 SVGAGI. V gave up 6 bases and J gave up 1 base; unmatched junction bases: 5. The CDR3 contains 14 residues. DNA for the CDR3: TGTGCCAGCAGAGAGACAGGGCTTAACTATGGCTACACCTTC. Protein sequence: CASRETGLNYGYTF.

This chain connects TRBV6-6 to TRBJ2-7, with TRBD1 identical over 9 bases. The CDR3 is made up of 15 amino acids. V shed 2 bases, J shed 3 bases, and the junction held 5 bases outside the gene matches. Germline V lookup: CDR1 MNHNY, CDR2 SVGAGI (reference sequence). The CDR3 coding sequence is TGTGCCAGCAGTTACGCGGACAGGGGCGGCTACGAGCAGTACTTC. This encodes CASSYADRGGYEQYF.

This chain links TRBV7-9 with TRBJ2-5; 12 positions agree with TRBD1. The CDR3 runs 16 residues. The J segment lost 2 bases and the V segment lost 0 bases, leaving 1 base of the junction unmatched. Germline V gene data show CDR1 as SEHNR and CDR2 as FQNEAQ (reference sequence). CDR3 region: CASSLAGQGAQETQYF. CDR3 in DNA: TGTGCCAGCAGCTTAGCGGGACAGGGGGCGCAAGAGACCCAGTACTTC.

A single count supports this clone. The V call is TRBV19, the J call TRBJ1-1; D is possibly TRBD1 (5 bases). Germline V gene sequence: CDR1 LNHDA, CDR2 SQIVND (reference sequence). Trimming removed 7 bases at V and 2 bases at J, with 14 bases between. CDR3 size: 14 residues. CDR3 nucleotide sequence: TGTGCCAGTAAGTCCCAGGGAAAAAACACTGAAGCTTTCTTT. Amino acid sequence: CASKSQGKNTEAFF.

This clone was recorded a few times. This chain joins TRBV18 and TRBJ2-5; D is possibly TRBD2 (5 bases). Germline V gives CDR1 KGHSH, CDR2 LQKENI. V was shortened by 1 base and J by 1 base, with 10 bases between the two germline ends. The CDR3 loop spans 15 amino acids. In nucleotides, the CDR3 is TGTGCCAGCTCACCACGTGGCACTAGCCAAGAGACCCAGTACTTC. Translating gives CASSPRGTSQETQYF.

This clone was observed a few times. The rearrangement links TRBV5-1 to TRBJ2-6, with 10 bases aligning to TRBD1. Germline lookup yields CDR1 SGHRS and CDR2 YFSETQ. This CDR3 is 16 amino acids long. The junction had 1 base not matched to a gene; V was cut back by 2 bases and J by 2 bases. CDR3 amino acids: CASSFGQGAGANVLTF. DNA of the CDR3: TGCGCCAGCAGCTTCGGACAGGGGGCTGGGGCCAACGTCCTGACTTTC.

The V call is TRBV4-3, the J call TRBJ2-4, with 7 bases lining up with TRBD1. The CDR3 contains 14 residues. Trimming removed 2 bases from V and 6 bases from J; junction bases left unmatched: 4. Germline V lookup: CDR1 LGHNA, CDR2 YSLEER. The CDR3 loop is CASSQNDRVNIQYF. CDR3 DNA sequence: TGCGCCAGCAGCCAAAATGACAGGGTAAACATTCAGTACTTC.

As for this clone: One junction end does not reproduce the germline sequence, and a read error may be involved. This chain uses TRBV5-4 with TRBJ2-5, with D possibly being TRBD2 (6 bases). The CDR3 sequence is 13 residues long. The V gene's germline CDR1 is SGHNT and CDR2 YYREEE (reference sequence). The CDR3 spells CASSRDSQETQYF. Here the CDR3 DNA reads TGCGCCAGCAGCCGGGACTCCCAAGAGACCCAGTACTTC.

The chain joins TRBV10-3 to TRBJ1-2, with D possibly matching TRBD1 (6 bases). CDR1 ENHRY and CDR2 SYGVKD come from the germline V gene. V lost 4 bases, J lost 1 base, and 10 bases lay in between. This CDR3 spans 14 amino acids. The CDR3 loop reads CAISGTANNYGYTF. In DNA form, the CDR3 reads TGTGCCATCAGTGGGACAGCGAATAACTATGGCTACACCTTC.

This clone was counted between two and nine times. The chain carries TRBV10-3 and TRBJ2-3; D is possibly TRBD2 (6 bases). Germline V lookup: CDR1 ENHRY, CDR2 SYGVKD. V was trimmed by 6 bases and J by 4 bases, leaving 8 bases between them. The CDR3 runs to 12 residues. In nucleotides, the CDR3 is TGTGCCATCAGGCGGGAAGCAGATACGCAGTATTTT. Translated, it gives CAIRREADTQYF.

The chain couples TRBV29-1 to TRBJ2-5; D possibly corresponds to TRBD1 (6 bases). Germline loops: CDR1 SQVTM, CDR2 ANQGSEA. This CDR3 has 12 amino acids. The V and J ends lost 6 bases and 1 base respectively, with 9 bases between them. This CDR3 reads CSVRDIQETQYF. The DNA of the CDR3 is TGCAGCGTCCGGGACATCCAAGAGACCCAGTACTTC.

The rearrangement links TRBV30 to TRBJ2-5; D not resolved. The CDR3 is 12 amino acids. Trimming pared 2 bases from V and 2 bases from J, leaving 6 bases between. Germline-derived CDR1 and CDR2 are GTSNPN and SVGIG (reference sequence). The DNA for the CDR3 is TGTGCCTGGAGTATAGATCAAGAGACCCAGTACTTC. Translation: CAWSIDQETQYF.

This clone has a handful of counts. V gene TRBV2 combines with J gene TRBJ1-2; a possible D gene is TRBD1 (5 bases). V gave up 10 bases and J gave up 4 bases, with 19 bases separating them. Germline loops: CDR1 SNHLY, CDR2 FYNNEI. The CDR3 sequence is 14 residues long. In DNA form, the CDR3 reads TGTGCCATCGCCTTGGACACGGCCCCCTATGGCTACACCTTC. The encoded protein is CAIALDTAPYGYTF.

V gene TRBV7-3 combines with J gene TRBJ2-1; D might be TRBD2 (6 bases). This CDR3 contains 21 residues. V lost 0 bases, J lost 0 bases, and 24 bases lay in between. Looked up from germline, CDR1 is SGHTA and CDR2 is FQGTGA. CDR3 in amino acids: CASSLTKPGRNFLGSYNEQFF. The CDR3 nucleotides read TGTGCCAGCAGCTTAACGAAGCCAGGGAGGAATTTCTTGGGCTCCTACAATGAGCAGTTCTTC.

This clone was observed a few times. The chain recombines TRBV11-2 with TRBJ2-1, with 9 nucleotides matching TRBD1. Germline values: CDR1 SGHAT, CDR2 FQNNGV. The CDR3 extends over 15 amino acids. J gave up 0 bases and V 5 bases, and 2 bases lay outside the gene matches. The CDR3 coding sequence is TGTGCCAGCAGCCGGACAGGGGACTCCTACAATGAGCAGTTCTTC. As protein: CASSRTGDSYNEQFF.

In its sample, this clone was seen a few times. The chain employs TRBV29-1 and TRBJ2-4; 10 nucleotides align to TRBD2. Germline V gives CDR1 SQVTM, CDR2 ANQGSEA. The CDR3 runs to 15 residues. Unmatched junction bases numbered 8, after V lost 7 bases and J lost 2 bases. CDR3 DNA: TGCAGCGCAGTCGGACTAGCGGCATCCAAAAACATTCAGTACTTC. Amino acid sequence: CSAVGLAASKNIQYF.

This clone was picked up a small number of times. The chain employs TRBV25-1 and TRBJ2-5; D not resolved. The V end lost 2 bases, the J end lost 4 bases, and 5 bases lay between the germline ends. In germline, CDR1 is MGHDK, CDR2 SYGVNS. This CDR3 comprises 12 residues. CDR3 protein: CASSEPRETQYF. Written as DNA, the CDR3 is TGTGCCAGCAGTGAACCCCGAGAGACCCAGTACTTC. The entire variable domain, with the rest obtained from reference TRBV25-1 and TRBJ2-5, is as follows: EADIYQTPRYLVIGTGKKITLECSQTMGHDKMYWYQQDPGMELHLIHYSYGVNSTEKGDLSSESTVSRIRTEHFPLTLESARPSHTSQYLCASSEPRETQYFGPGTRLLVL.

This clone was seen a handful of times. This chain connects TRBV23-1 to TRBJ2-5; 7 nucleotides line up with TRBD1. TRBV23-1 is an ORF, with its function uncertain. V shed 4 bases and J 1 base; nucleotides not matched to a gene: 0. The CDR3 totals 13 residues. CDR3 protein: CASSRQGQETQYF. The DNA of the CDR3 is TGCGCCAGCAGTCGACAGGGCCAAGAGACCCAGTACTTC.

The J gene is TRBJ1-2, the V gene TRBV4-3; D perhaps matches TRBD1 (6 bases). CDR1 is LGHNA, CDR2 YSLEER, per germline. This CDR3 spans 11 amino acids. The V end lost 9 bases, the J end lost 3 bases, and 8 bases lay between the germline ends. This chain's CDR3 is CARYRDYGYTF. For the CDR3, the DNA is TGCGCCAGATACAGGGACTATGGCTACACCTTC.

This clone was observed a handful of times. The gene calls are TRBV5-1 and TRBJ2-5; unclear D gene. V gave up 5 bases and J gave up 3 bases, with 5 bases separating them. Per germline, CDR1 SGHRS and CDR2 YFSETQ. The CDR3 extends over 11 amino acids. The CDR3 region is CASSYEETQYF. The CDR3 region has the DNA TGCGCCAGCAGTTATGAAGAGACCCAGTACTTC.

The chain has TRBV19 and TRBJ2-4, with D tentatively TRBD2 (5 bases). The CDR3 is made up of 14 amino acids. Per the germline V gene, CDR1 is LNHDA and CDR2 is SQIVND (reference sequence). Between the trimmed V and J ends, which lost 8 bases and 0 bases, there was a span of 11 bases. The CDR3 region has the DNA TGTGCCAGTGGATCAGCGGTAGCCAAAAACATTCAGTACTTC. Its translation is CASGSAVAKNIQYF.

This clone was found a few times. The CDR3 protein is CAWSAGVLQPQHF. CDR3 bases: TGTGCCTGGAGTGCAGGGGTCCTTCAGCCCCAGCATTTT. The chain joins TRBV30 to TRBJ1-5; D perhaps matches TRBD1 (6 bases). Germline V gives CDR1 GTSNPN, CDR2 SVGIG (reference sequence). The V end lost 1 base, the J end lost 6 bases, and 10 bases lay between the germline ends. CDR3 size: 13 residues.

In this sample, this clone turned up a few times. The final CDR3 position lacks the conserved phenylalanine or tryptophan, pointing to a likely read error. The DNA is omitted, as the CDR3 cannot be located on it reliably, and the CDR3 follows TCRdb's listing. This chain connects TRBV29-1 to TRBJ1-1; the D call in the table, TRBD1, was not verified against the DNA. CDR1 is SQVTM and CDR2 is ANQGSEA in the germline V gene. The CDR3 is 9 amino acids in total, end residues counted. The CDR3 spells CSVETGGFE.

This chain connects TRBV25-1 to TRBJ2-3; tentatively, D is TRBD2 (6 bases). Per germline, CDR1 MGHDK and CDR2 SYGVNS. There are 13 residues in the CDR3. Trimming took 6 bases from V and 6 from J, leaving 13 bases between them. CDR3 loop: CASSLGGSDTQYF. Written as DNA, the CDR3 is TGTGCCAGCAGCCTCGGGGGATCGGATACGCAGTATTTT.

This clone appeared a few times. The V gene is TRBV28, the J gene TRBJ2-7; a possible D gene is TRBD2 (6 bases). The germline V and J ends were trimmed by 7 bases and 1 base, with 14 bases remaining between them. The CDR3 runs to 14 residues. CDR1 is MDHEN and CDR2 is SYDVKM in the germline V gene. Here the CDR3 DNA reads TGTGCCAGCACCCGAGGAGGGACGTCCTACGAGCAGTACTTC. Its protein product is CASTRGGTSYEQYF.

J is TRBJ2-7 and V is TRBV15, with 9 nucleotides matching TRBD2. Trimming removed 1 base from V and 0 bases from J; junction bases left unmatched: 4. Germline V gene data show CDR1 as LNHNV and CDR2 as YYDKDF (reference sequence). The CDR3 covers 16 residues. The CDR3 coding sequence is TGTGCCACCAGCAGAGCTCGACTAGCGGACTCCTACGAGCAGTACTTC. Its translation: CATSRARLADSYEQYF. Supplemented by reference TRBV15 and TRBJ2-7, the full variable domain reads DAMVIQNPRYQVTQFGKPVTLSCSQTLNHNVMYWYQQKSSQAPKLLFHYYDKDFNNEADTPDNFQSRRPNTSFCFLDIRSPGLGDTAMYLCATSRARLADSYEQYFGPGTRLTVT.

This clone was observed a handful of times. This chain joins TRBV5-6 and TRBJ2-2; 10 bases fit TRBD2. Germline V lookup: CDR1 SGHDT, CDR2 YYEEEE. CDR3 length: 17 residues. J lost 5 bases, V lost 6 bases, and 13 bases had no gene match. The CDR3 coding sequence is TGTGCCAGCACTAAACTAGCGGGATGGCTGGAGACCGGGGAGCTGTTTTTT. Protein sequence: CASTKLAGWLETGELFF.